The TCR beta chain under discussion was sequenced for a study of T cell changes during pregnancy in multiple sclerosis. Repertoires were generated with immunoSEQ multiplex PCR, while TCRdb's copy carries only in-frame clones and drops some. The table shows tens of thousands of clones, with 93% occurring only once. The input for sequencing was CD8+ T cells from peripheral blood mononuclear cells, taken in the third trimester of pregnancy. This TCR derives from a female donor with multiple sclerosis, enrolled in a pregnancy study.

CDR3: CASSLTSGPGNEQFF. In DNA, the CDR3 is TGTGCCAGCAGTTTGACTAGCGGACCTGGCAATGAGCAGTTCTTC. The rearrangement uses TRBV27 and TRBJ2-1; 9 nucleotides match TRBD2. The CDR3 runs 15 residues. Germline V lookup: CDR1 MNHEY, CDR2 SMNVEV (reference sequence). V trimming: 3 bases; J trimming: 6 bases; junction bases outside the gene matches: 6.